This T cell receptor (beta chain) was captured by sequencing in a study of blood T cell repertoires in COVID-19. On the study more broadly: Samples representing acute and convalescent COVID-19 were sourced from the United States, Italy and Spain. PBMCs, B-cell-depleted T cells, or T cells provided the cDNA or gDNA that made up the material.

TCRdb keeps only in-frame clones here, not all; method: immunoSEQ multiplex PCR. The table lists 200,000 to 250,000 clones, about 86% of them singletons, with roughly a tenth in the top ten. The Seattle patients joined while their infection was active and were tracked longitudinally afterward. CDR1 is ENHRY, CDR2 SYGVKD, per germline. Trimming removed 4 bases from V and 4 bases from J; junction bases left unmatched: 9. The CDR3 is 15 amino acids. This chain links TRBV10-3 with TRBJ2-5; 7 nucleotides line up with TRBD2. The material sequenced was peripheral blood. The origin of this receptor is a woman in her 50s with COVID-19, enrolled during active disease. Here the CDR3 DNA reads TGTGCCATCAGTGGGGGATCTAGCGGAGTAGAGACCCAGTACTTC. Translation gives CAISGGSSGVETQYF.